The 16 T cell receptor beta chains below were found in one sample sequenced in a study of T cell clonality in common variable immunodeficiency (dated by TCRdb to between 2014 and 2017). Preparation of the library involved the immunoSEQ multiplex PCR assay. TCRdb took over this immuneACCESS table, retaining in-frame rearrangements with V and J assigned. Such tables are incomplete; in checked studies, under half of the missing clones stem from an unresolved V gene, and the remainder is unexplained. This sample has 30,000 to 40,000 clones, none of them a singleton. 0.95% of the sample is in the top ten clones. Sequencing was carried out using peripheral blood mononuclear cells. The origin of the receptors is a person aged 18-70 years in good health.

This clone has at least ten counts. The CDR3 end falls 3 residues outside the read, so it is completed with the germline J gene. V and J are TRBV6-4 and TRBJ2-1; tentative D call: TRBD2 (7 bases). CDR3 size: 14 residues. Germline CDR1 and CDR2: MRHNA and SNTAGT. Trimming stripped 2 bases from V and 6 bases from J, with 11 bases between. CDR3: CASSDGGGGNEQFF. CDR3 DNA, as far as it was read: TGTGCCAGCAGTGACGGGGGAGGGGGCAATGAG.

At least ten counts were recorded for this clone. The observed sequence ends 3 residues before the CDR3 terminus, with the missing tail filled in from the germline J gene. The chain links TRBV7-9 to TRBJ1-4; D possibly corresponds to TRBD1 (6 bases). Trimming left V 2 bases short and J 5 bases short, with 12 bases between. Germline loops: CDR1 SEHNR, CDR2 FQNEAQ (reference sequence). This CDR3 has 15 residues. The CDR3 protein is CASSLIRGGNEKLFF. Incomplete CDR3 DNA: TGTGCCAGCAGCTTAATAAGAGGGGGAAATGAAAAA.

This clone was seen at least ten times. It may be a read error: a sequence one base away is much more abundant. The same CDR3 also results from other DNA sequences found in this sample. The CDR3 protein is CATSPAGHYGYTF. The CDR3 DNA, read in part, is TGTGCCACCAGCCCCGCAGGGCACTATGGC. J is TRBJ1-2 and V is TRBV15; D is perhaps TRBD1 (5 bases). Sequencing ends 3 residues short of the CDR3 end; the germline J gene provides the rest. This CDR3 is built from 13 residues. The V end lost 5 bases, the J end lost 3 bases, and 10 bases lay between the germline ends. Germline V gene data show CDR1 as LNHNV and CDR2 as YYDKDF (reference sequence).

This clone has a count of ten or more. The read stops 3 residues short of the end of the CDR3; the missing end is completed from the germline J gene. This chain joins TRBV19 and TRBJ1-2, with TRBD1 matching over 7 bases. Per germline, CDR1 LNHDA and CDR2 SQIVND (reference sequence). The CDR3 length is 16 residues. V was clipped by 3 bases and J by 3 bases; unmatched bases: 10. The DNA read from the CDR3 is TGTGCCAGTAGTATGGGACAGTGGTACGGTGACTATGGC. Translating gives CASSMGQWYGDYG. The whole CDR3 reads CASSMGQWYGDYGYTF.

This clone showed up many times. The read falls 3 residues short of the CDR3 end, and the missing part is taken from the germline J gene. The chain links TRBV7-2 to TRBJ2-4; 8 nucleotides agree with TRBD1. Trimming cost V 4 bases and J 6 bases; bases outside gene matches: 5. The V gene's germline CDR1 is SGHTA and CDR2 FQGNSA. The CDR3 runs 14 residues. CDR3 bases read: TGTGCCAGCAGCTCAACAACAGGGGGAAACATT. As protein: CASSSTTGGNI. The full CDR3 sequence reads CASSSTTGGNIQYF. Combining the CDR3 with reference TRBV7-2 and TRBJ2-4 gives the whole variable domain GAGVSQSPSNKVTEKGKDVELRCDPISGHTALYWYRQSLGQGLEFLIYFQGNSAPDKSGLPSDRFSAERTGGSVSTLTIQRTQQEDSAVYLCASSSTTGGNIQYFGAGTRLSVL.

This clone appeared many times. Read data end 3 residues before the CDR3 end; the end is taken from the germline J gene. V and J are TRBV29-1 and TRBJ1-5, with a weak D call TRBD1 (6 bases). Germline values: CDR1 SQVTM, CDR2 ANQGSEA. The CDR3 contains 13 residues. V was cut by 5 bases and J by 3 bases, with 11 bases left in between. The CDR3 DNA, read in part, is TGCAGCGTTTCCGACAGGCTCAATCAGCCC. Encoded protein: CSVSDRLNQP. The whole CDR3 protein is CSVSDRLNQPQHF.

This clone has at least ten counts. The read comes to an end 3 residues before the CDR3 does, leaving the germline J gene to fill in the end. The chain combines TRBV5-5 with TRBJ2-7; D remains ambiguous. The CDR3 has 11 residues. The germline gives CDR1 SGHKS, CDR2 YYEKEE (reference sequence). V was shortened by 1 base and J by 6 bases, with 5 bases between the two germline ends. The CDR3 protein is CASSLSIEQYF. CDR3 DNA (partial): TGTGCCAGCAGCTTGTCTATCGAG.

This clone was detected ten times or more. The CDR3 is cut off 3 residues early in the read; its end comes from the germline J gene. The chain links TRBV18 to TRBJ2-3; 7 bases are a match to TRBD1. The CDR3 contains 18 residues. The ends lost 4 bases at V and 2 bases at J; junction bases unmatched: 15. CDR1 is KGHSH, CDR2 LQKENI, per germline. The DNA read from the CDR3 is TGTGCCAGCTCACTCAGGGGAAACCGGGACAGTATCACAGATACG. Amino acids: CASSLRGNRDSITDT. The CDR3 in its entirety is CASSLRGNRDSITDTQYF.

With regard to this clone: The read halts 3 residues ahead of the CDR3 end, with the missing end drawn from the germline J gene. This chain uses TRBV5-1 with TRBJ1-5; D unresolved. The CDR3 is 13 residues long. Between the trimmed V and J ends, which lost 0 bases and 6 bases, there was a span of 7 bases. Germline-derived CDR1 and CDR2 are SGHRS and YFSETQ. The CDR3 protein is CASSLDPGQPQHF. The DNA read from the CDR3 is TGCGCCAGCAGCTTGGACCCAGGTCAGCCC.

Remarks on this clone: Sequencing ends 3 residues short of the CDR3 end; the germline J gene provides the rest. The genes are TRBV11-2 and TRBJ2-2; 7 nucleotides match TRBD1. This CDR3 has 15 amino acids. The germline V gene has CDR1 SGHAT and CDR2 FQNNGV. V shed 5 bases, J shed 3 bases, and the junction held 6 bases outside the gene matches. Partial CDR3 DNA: TGTGCCAGCAGCGGGCGGACAGGTCACACCGGGGAG. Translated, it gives CASSGRTGHTGE. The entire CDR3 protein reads CASSGRTGHTGELFF.

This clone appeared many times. CDR3 amino acids: CASSLVAQQETQYF. CDR3 bases read: TGTGCCAGCAGCTTAGTTGCTCAGCAAGAGACC. The chain recombines TRBV7-9 with TRBJ2-5; D unresolved. The read falls 3 residues short of the CDR3 end, and the missing part is taken from the germline J gene. Germline V gene sequence: CDR1 SEHNR, CDR2 FQNEAQ (reference sequence). The CDR3 has 14 residues. With 1 base removed from V and 2 bases from J, the gap between germline ends came to 8 bases.

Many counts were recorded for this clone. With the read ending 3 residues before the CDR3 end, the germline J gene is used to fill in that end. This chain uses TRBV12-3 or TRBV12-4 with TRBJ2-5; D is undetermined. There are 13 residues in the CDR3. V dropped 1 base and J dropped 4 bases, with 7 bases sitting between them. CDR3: CASSLDPLETQYF. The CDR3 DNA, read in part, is TGTGCCAGCAGTTTAGACCCACTAGAGACC.

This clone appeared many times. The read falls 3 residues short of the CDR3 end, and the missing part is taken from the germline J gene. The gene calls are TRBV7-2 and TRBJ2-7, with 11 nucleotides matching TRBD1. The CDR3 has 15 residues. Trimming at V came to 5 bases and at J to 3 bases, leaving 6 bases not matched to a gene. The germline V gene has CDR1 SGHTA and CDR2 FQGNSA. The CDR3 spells CASSPRTGGFYEQYF. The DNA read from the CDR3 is TGTGCCAGCAGCCCCAGGACAGGGGGCTTCTACGAG.

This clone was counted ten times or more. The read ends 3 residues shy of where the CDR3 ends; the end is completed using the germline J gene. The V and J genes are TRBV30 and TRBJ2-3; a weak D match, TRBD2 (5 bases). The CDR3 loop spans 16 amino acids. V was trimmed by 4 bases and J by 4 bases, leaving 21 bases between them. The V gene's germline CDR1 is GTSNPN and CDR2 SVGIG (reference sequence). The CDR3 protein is CAWTRRSGERPDTQYF. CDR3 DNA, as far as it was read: TGTGCCTGGACACGCCGCAGCGGCGAAAGACCAGATACG.

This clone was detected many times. CDR3 residues: CASSLETSGYNEQFF. Incomplete CDR3 DNA: TGTGCCAGCAGCTTGGAAACTAGCGGCTACAATGAG. V and J are TRBV5-5 and TRBJ2-1; 8 nucleotides align to TRBD2. The missing CDR3 end, 3 residues past where the read stops, is filled in from the germline J gene. This CDR3 is 15 amino acids long. V was pared by 0 bases and J by 3 bases, with 2 bases of the junction left unmatched. In germline, CDR1 is SGHKS, CDR2 YYEKEE (reference sequence). Full variable domain (rest looked up from reference TRBV5-5 and TRBJ2-1): DAGVTQSPTHLIKTRGQQVTLRCSPISGHKSVSWYQQVLGQGPQFIFQYYEKEERGRGNFPDRFSARQFPNYSSELNVNALLLGDSALYLCASSLETSGYNEQFFGPGTRLTVL.

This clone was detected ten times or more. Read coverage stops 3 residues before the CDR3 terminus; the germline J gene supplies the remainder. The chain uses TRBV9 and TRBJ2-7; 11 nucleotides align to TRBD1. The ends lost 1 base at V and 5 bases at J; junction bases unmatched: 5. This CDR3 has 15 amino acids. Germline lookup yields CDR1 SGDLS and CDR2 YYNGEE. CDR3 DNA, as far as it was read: TGTGCCAGCAGCGTAAGAGGACAGGGGGCGGACGAG. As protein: CASSVRGQGADE. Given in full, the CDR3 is CASSVRGQGADEQYF. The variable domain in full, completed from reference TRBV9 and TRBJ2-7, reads DSGVTQTPKHLITATGQRVTLRCSPRSGDLSVYWYQQSLDQGLQFLIQYYNGEERAKGNILERFSAQQFPDLHSELNLSSLELGDSALYFCASSVRGQGADEQYFGPGTRLTVT.